One sample yielded the 14 T cell receptor beta chains listed below, sequenced in a study of graft-versus-host responses after intestinal transplantation. TCRdb keeps only in-frame clones here, not all; method: immunoSEQ multiplex PCR. Found here are more than 80,000 clones, less than 90% of them singletons; the top ten hold roughly 0.37%. No antigens are known for them. The specimen was unstimulated CD4+ T cells sorted from spleen or lymph node cells, collected before intestinal transplant. These receptors all come from a human donor who received an intestinal transplant.

This chain joins TRBV5-1 and TRBJ2-5; 11 positions agree with TRBD2. The CDR3 length is 15 residues. Germline CDR1 SGHRS, CDR2 YFSETQ. V shed 0 bases and J 2 bases; nucleotides not matched to a gene: 0. The CDR3 is CASSLGLAGQETQYF. CDR3 DNA sequence: TGCGCCAGCAGCTTGGGACTAGCGGGACAAGAGACCCAGTACTTC. The complete variable domain, with remaining parts taken from reference TRBV5-1 and TRBJ2-5, reads KAGVTQTPRYLIKTRGQQVTLSCSPISGHRSVSWYQQTPGQGLQFLFEYFSETQRNKGNFPGRFSGRQFSNSRSEMNVSTLELGDSALYLCASSLGLAGQETQYFGPGTRLLVL.

V is TRBV7-9 and J is TRBJ1-2, with a weak D call TRBD1 (5 bases). The CDR3 is 14 amino acids. Deletions cut 6 bases from V and 8 bases from J, with 19 bases between. Per the germline V gene, CDR1 is SEHNR and CDR2 is FQNEAQ (reference sequence). Here the CDR3 DNA reads TGTGCCAGCAGTACGGCGGGGGGTTATGAGGGCTACACCTTC. This gives the protein CASSTAGGYEGYTF.

This chain links TRBV29-1 with TRBJ2-2; the D gene is possibly TRBD1 (7 bases). Germline CDR1 SQVTM, CDR2 ANQGSEA. The CDR3 is made up of 15 amino acids. Trimming shortened V by 5 bases and J by 4 bases, and 17 bases separated the two germline ends. The CDR3 loop reads CSVLPRGAPTGELFF. DNA for the CDR3: TGCAGCGTTCTGCCCAGGGGGGCACCCACCGGGGAGCTGTTTTTT.

This clone was seen just once. The chain combines TRBV9 with TRBJ1-1; no firm D call. The CDR3 loop spans 14 amino acids. Germline CDR1 SGDLS, CDR2 YYNGEE. V dropped 0 bases and J dropped 5 bases, with 11 bases sitting between them. CDR3 protein: CASSVDPGRTEAFF. The DNA for the CDR3 is TGTGCCAGCAGCGTAGACCCGGGGAGGACTGAAGCTTTCTTT.

This clone has more than one count but fewer than ten. The rearrangement links TRBV6-1 to TRBJ2-1; D not resolved. Trimming removed 6 bases at V and 0 bases at J, with 12 bases between. Germline V lookup: CDR1 MNHNS, CDR2 SASEGT. There are 15 residues in the CDR3. For the CDR3, the DNA is TGTGCCAGCAGACCCCTAGTTAGCTCCTACAATGAGCAGTTCTTC. This translates into CASRPLVSSYNEQFF.

This chain connects TRBV7-8 to TRBJ2-6; 7 bases fit TRBD2. Per the germline V gene, CDR1 is SGHVS and CDR2 is FQNEAQ. Trimming cost V 8 bases and J 0 bases; bases outside gene matches: 4. The CDR3 runs to 15 residues. CDR3 loop: CASGRARSGANVLTF. CDR3 DNA sequence: TGTGCCAGCGGGAGGGCTCGCTCTGGGGCCAACGTCCTGACTTTC.

V is TRBV30 and J is TRBJ1-1; no clear D. The CDR3 is 12 residues long. Germline V gene lookup returns CDR1 GTSNPN and CDR2 SVGIG (reference sequence). The V gene lost 2 bases and the J gene lost 1 base, with 5 bases spanning the gap. The CDR3 bases are TGTGCCTGGAGTTTACAGAACACTGAAGCTTTCTTT. Its protein is CAWSLQNTEAFF.

CDR3 sequence (DNA): TGCGCCAGCACATCAGGGTGGGATGAGCAGTTCTTC. As protein: CASTSGWDEQFF. The rearrangement joins TRBV10-1 to TRBJ2-1; D is possibly TRBD1 (5 bases). Germline V lookup: CDR1 WNHNN, CDR2 SYGVQD (reference sequence). This CDR3 is 12 amino acids long. V was cut by 7 bases and J by 8 bases, with 12 bases left in between.

The chain uses TRBV7-9 and TRBJ2-1, with TRBD2 matching over 9 bases. Trimming at V came to 2 bases and at J to 3 bases, leaving 8 bases not matched to a gene. The CDR3 sequence is 17 residues long. Germline V gives CDR1 SEHNR, CDR2 FQNEAQ (reference sequence). The CDR3 protein is CASSLRGAGGGYNEQFF. The CDR3 nucleotides read TGTGCCAGCAGCTTAAGGGGAGCGGGGGGTGGCTACAATGAGCAGTTCTTC. Drawing the rest from reference TRBV7-9 and TRBJ2-1, the complete variable domain is DTGVSQNPRHKITKRGQNVTFRCDPISEHNRLYWYRQTLGQGPEFLTYFQNEAQLEKSRLLSDRFSAERPKGSFSTLEIQRTEQGDSAMYLCASSLRGAGGGYNEQFFGPGTRLTVL.

In DNA form, the CDR3 reads TGTGCCAGCAGCCAAACAGGGTGGTACGAGCAGTACTTC. Its translation: CASSQTGWYEQYF. The gene calls are TRBV14 and TRBJ2-7, with D perhaps matching TRBD1 (6 bases). The V gene's germline CDR1 is SGHDN and CDR2 FVKESK. V lost 2 bases to trimming and J lost 4 bases, with 9 bases between them. The CDR3 length is 13 residues.

V gene TRBV27 combines with J gene TRBJ1-2; 7 bases map to TRBD1. The CDR3 is 13 residues long. The V segment lost 2 bases and the J segment 6 bases; nucleotides outside the gene matches: 3. CDR1 is MNHEY and CDR2 is SMNVEV in the germline V gene (reference sequence). For the CDR3, the DNA is TGTGCCAGCAGTTTAAACAGGGGCCATGGCTACACCTTC. It yields the protein CASSLNRGHGYTF.

The V and J genes are TRBV6-1 and TRBJ2-6; TRBD2 agrees at 8 bases. The length of the CDR3 is 19 residues. Losses at the gene ends were 0 bases for V and 1 base for J; bases not matched to a gene: 8. The germline gives CDR1 MNHNS, CDR2 SASEGT. The CDR3 reads CASSEAPTSVVSGANVLTF. CDR3 nucleotides: TGTGCCAGCAGTGAAGCCCCGACTAGCGTTGTTTCTGGGGCCAACGTCCTGACTTTC.

The chain is built from TRBV18 and TRBJ2-7, with 9 bases that match TRBD1. The CDR3 has 15 residues. In germline, CDR1 is KGHSH, CDR2 LQKENI. Trimming at V came to 6 bases and at J to 5 bases, leaving 11 bases not matched to a gene. This chain's CDR3 is CASSRRTGQGHEQYF. In DNA, the CDR3 is TGTGCCAGCTCCCGGAGGACGGGACAGGGACACGAGCAGTACTTC.

The V and J genes are TRBV5-1 and TRBJ2-1; TRBD2 might be the D (6 bases). The CDR3 totals 15 residues. V lost 1 base and J 2 bases, leaving 10 bases between the germline ends. CDR1 is SGHRS, CDR2 YFSETQ, per germline. As DNA, the CDR3 is TGCGCCAGCAGCTTGAATGCGGGAACCTACAATGAGCAGTTCTTC. Its protein is CASSLNAGTYNEQFF.